The 21 T cell receptor beta chains listed next were all sequenced from one sample in a study of T cells after yellow fever vaccination. TCRdb analysed the 5' RACE reads with MiXCR anew, one entry per CDR3 protein. The table shows about 580,000 distinct CDR3 sequences, with about a sixth occurring only once. Source: PBMCs, taken around 5 days after the first yellow fever vaccination. These TCRs come from a man younger than 35 who received the YFV17D yellow fever vaccine.

As DNA, the CDR3 is TGTGCCAGCAGTTTACTTTATGGCAGAGTCAGTGAAGCTTTCTTT. Protein product: CASSLLYGRVSEAFF. V usage is TRBV12-3 or TRBV12-4 and J usage is TRBJ1-1; D not resolved. Trimming left V 2 bases short and J 7 bases short, with 17 bases between. CDR3 length: 15 amino acids.

This clonotype has just a few counts. The chain carries TRBV6-1 and TRBJ2-2; 9 bases line up with TRBD2. V lost 6 bases and J lost 1; bases outside the gene matches: 3. The CDR3 runs 15 residues. Germline-derived CDR1 and CDR2 are MNHNS and SASEGT. CDR3 region: CASRLLAGNTGELFF. As DNA, the CDR3 is TGTGCCAGCAGACTACTAGCGGGGAACACCGGGGAGCTGTTTTTT.

There are a few counts of this clonotype. The chain combines TRBV7-9 with TRBJ2-7; 8 positions match TRBD1. With 4 bases clipped from V and 4 bases from J, the junction kept 6 bases outside the gene matches. The germline V gene encodes CDR1 SEHNR and CDR2 FQNEAQ (reference sequence). The CDR3 loop spans 14 amino acids. The CDR3 loop reads CASSSIDRGYEQYF. CDR3 DNA: TGTGCCAGCAGCTCAATTGACAGGGGTTACGAGCAGTACTTC. Supplemented by reference TRBV7-9 and TRBJ2-7, the full variable domain reads DTGVSQNPRHKITKRGQNVTFRCDPISEHNRLYWYRQTLGQGPEFLTYFQNEAQLEKSRLLSDRFSAERPKGSFSTLEIQRTEQGDSAMYLCASSSIDRGYEQYFGPGTRLTVT.

The gene calls are TRBV6-2 or TRBV6-3 and TRBJ2-2; D is possibly TRBD1 or TRBD2 (5 bases each). The V gene lost 7 bases and the J gene lost 6 bases, with 21 bases spanning the gap. Germline CDR1 reads MNHEY; CDR2 reads SVGEGT. This CDR3 has 16 amino acids. In DNA, the CDR3 is TGTGCCAGCAACCGCGTGGGGGTTGGAAGGCCCGGGGAGCTGTTTTTT. This translates into CASNRVGVGRPGELFF.

The V and J genes are TRBV7-9 and TRBJ2-3; 14 nucleotides align to TRBD2. Germline V CDR1 and CDR2: SEHNR, FQNEAQ (reference sequence). The CDR3 runs to 16 residues. The V gene end was trimmed by 4 bases and the J gene end by 6 bases; junction bases not matched to a gene: 6. Written as DNA, the CDR3 is TGTGCCAGCAGCTCGACTGGGACTAGCGGGGGCGATACGCAGTATTTT. It codes for CASSSTGTSGGDTQYF.

The chain links TRBV7-9 to TRBJ2-1; 9 positions match TRBD1. The CDR3 has 14 residues. The germline V gene encodes CDR1 SEHNR and CDR2 FQNEAQ (reference sequence). With 1 base clipped from V and 8 bases from J, the junction kept 3 bases outside the gene matches. The CDR3 loop is CASSLGGQGHEQFF. DNA of the CDR3: TGTGCCAGCAGCTTAGGGGGACAGGGACATGAGCAGTTCTTC. The complete variable domain, with remaining parts taken from reference TRBV7-9 and TRBJ2-1, reads DTGVSQNPRHKITKRGQNVTFRCDPISEHNRLYWYRQTLGQGPEFLTYFQNEAQLEKSRLLSDRFSAERPKGSFSTLEIQRTEQGDSAMYLCASSLGGQGHEQFFGPGTRLTVL.

This clonotype came up a few times. The V and J genes are TRBV7-2 and TRBJ2-5; possibly TRBD1 for D (6 bases). Per germline, CDR1 SGHTA and CDR2 FQGNSA. The CDR3 totals 13 residues. V lost 4 bases and J 7 bases, leaving 13 bases between the germline ends. This CDR3 is CASSSDRPGTQYF. The CDR3, as DNA: TGTGCCAGCAGCTCGGACAGACCAGGGACCCAGTACTTC.

V is TRBV5-1 and J is TRBJ1-2; D is unclear. The CDR3 contains 14 residues. Trimming shortened V by 0 bases and J by 6 bases, and 12 bases separated the two germline ends. CDR1 is SGHRS and CDR2 is YFSETQ in the germline V gene. The CDR3 protein is CASSLAAGENGYTF. DNA of the CDR3: TGCGCCAGCAGCTTGGCTGCGGGCGAGAATGGCTACACCTTC.

The chain carries TRBV5-1 and TRBJ1-2; 8 nucleotides match TRBD1. Germline values: CDR1 SGHRS, CDR2 YFSETQ. V lost 4 bases and J lost 4; bases outside the gene matches: 6. The CDR3 length is 14 residues. The DNA of the CDR3 is TGCGCCAGCAGCGTGACAGGGGACTCCTATGGCTACACCTTC. Amino acid sequence: CASSVTGDSYGYTF. Combining the CDR3 with reference TRBV5-1 and TRBJ1-2 gives the whole variable domain KAGVTQTPRYLIKTRGQQVTLSCSPISGHRSVSWYQQTPGQGLQFLFEYFSETQRNKGNFPGRFSGRQFSNSRSEMNVSTLELGDSALYLCASSVTGDSYGYTFGSGTRLTVV.

This clonotype has a handful of counts. The chain uses TRBV7-2 and TRBJ1-5, with no clear D. Germline V gene lookup returns CDR1 SGHTA and CDR2 FQGNSA. This CDR3 is built from 15 residues. V lost 1 base and J lost 5, with 12 bases in between. The CDR3 sequence: CASSLVAVKDQPQHF. DNA for the CDR3: TGTGCCAGCAGCTTAGTGGCAGTTAAGGATCAGCCCCAGCATTTT.

This clonotype was seen only a few times. The rearrangement uses TRBV6-2 or TRBV6-3 and TRBJ2-2; no reliable D call. The length of the CDR3 is 11 residues. Germline V CDR1 and CDR2: MNHEY, SVGEGT. V shed 7 bases and J shed 2 bases, with 2 bases lying between them. CDR3 loop: CASTNTGELFF. In nucleotides, the CDR3 is TGTGCCAGCACCAACACCGGGGAGCTGTTTTTT.

This clonotype has just a few counts. The chain has TRBV7-9 and TRBJ1-3, with unresolved D. The CDR3 extends over 15 amino acids. In germline, CDR1 is SEHNR, CDR2 FQNEAQ (reference sequence). V lost 7 bases and J lost 3, with 16 bases in between. CDR3 DNA: TGTGCCAGCACCCCAGTAGGGCTTGGTGGAAACACCATATATTTT. It is translated as CASTPVGLGGNTIYF.

This clonotype was found a few times. V and J are TRBV18 and TRBJ2-5; possible D gene TRBD1, 6 bases. The CDR3 totals 15 residues. Per the germline V gene, CDR1 is KGHSH and CDR2 is LQKENI. V was clipped by 6 bases and J by 4 bases, with 18 bases between them. The CDR3 sequence is CASSNRALQGETQYF. The CDR3 DNA is TGTGCCAGCTCTAACAGGGCCTTACAAGGAGAGACCCAGTACTTC.

The rearrangement links TRBV20-1 to TRBJ1-4; D may be TRBD1 (5 bases). The CDR3 runs 13 residues. CDR1 and CDR2 (germline): DFQATT, SNEGSKA (reference sequence). V was shortened by 3 bases and J by 7 bases, with 12 bases between the two germline ends. CDR3 in amino acids: CSASPGGGEKLFF. DNA of the CDR3: TGCAGTGCTAGCCCCGGCGGGGGTGAAAAACTGTTTTTT.

This chain connects TRBV6-1 to TRBJ2-7, with 8 bases fitting TRBD1. Looked up from germline, CDR1 is MNHNS and CDR2 is SASEGT. The V and J ends lost 6 bases and 2 bases, in that order; junction bases with no gene match: 3. The CDR3 runs 13 residues. Written as DNA, the CDR3 is TGTGCCAGCAGCTGGACAGGGCCCTACGAGCAGTACTTC. Its protein is CASSWTGPYEQYF.

This chain joins TRBV6-1 and TRBJ2-4; 7 bases line up with TRBD1. There are 14 residues in the CDR3. CDR1 MNHNS and CDR2 SASEGT come from the germline V gene. The ends lost 6 bases at V and 4 bases at J; junction bases unmatched: 6. DNA of the CDR3: TGTGCCAGCAGGCTCCGGGACAGAAAAAACATTCAGTACTTC. It encodes CASRLRDRKNIQYF.

The rearrangement uses TRBV12-3 or TRBV12-4 and TRBJ1-5; D is possibly TRBD1 (5 bases). V lost 3 bases to trimming and J lost 1 base, with 13 bases between them. The CDR3 contains 16 residues. CDR3 loop: CASSFAGKGSNQPQHF. CDR3 coding DNA: TGTGCCAGCAGTTTTGCGGGGAAGGGGAGCAATCAGCCCCAGCATTTT.

V usage is TRBV11-2 and J usage is TRBJ1-4; tentative D call: TRBD1 (5 bases). This CDR3 spans 14 amino acids. Germline V gives CDR1 SGHAT, CDR2 FQNNGV. Trimming removed 4 bases from V and 8 bases from J, with 14 bases in between. The CDR3 loop is CASSSTGTGEKLFF. CDR3 in DNA: TGTGCCAGCAGCTCCACCGGGACGGGAGAAAAACTGTTTTTT.

V and J are TRBV7-2 and TRBJ2-1; 8 bases map to TRBD1. The CDR3 has 17 amino acids. Looked up from germline, CDR1 is SGHTA and CDR2 is FQGNSA. Trimming removed 5 bases from V and 9 bases from J; junction bases left unmatched: 18. CDR3 in amino acids: CASSVSPGQVIGGEQFF. The CDR3 nucleotides are TGTGCCAGCAGCGTCTCGCCGGGACAGGTTATTGGGGGTGAGCAGTTCTTC.

The chain links TRBV20-1 to TRBJ2-5; TRBD2 might be the D (5 bases). Germline values: CDR1 DFQATT, CDR2 SNEGSKA (reference sequence). V was clipped by 6 bases and J by 0 bases, with 14 bases between them. The CDR3 is 14 residues long. In nucleotides, the CDR3 is TGCAGTGCGATCTCCGAGGGAGACCAAGAGACCCAGTACTTC. Protein sequence: CSAISEGDQETQYF.

The chain links TRBV4-2 to TRBJ2-7; unclear D gene. This CDR3 contains 12 residues. The V gene lost 1 base and the J gene lost 5 bases, with 6 bases spanning the gap. The germline V gene encodes CDR1 LGHNA and CDR2 YNFKEQ. The CDR3 reads CASSQVDDEQYF. The CDR3 bases are TGTGCCAGCAGCCAAGTTGATGACGAGCAGTACTTC.